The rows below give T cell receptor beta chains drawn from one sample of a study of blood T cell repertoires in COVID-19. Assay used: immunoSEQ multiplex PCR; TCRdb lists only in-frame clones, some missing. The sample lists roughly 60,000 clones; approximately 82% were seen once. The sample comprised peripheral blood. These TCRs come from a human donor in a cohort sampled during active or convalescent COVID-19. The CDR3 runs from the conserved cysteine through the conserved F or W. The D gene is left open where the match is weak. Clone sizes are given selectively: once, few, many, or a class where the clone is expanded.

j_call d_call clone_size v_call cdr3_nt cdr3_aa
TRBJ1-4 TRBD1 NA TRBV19 TGTGCCAGTAGTACTACCGGGACAGCCATTGAAAAACTGTTTTTT CASSTTGTAIEKLFF
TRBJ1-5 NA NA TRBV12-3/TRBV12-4 TGTGCCAGCAGTTTCTCGGGAAATCAGCCCCAGCATTTT CASSFSGNQPQHF
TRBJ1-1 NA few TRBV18 TGTGCCAGCTCACCGCTCGGCGTCAGGGGGAACACTGAAGCTTTCTTT CASSPLGVRGNTEAFF
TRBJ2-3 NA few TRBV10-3 TGTGCCATCAGTAGGGCAGGGGAAGTCACAGATACGCAGTATTTT CAISRAGEVTDTQYF
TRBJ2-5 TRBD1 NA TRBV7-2 TGTGCCAGCAGGTCGGACAGGGGGTACCAAGAGACCCAGTACTTC CASRSDRGYQETQYF
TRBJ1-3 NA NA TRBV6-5 TGTGCCAGCAGTACAGGGTCCGGAAACACCATATATTTT CASSTGSGNTIYF
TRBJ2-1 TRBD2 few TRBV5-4 TGTGCCAGCAGCAGACTAGCGGGGGGGCCGTCCTACAATGAGCAGTTCTTC CASSRLAGGPSYNEQFF
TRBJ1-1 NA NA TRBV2 TGTGCCAGCAGTGAAGCGCGCATCGAAGCTTTCTTT CASSEARIEAFF
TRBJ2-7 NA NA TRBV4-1 TGCGCCAGCAGCCAAGATTGGGGCGGACACTACGAGCAGTACTTC CASSQDWGGHYEQYF
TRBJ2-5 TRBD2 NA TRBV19 TGTGCCTCCCGCGGGACTACCCTCGGAGAGACCCAGTACTTC CASRGTTLGETQYF
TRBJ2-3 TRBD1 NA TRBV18 TGTGCCAGCTCACCACCGGATCGAGGACAGGAAACAGATACGCAGTATTTT CASSPPDRGQETDTQYF
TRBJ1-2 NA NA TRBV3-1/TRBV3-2 TGTGCCAGCAGCCAAATGGACACCTATGGCTACACCTTC CASSQMDTYGYTF
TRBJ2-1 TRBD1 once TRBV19 TGTGCCAGTAGTATTGGGGACAGGGGGGGCAATGAGCAGTTCTTC CASSIGDRGGNEQFF
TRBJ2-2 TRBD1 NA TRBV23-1 TGCGCCAGCAGTCCCGTACCGGACAGGGATCGCACCGGGGAGCTGTTTTTT CASSPVPDRDRTGELFF
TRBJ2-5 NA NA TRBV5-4 TGTGCCAGCAGCCCCTCTGGGGGGGCTGGAAGGGAGACCCAGTACTTC CASSPSGGAGRETQYF
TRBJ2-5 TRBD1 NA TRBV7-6 TGTGCCAGCAGCTTAGAGAGGGGACAGGGAACCCAGTACTTC CASSLERGQGTQYF
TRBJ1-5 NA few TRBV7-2 TGTGCCAGCAGCTTCACAGGTGCCAATCAGCCCCAGCATTTT CASSFTGANQPQHF
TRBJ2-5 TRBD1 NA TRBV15 TGTGCCACCAGCACCCCAAGGACAGGGCTCCAAGAGACCCAGTACTTC CATSTPRTGLQETQYF
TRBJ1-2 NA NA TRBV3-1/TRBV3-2 TGTGCCAGCAGCCAAGGGCCACTGGGTGGGGCCAGGCACTATGGCTACACCTTC CASSQGPLGGARHYGYTF
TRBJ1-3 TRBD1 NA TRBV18 TGTGCCAGCTCACCTGGGACAGTCGACTCTGGAAACACCATATATTTT CASSPGTVDSGNTIYF
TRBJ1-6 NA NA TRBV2 TGTGCCAGCAGACAGGGAGAGAATTCACCCCTCCACTTT CASRQGENSPLHF
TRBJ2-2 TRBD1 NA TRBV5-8 TGTGCCAGCAGACGGCTCTGGGACAGGGTAGTCACCGGGGAGCTGTTTTTT CASRRLWDRVVTGELFF
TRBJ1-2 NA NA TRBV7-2 TGTGCCAGCAGCTTCCAGGGGACGGGAGGCTACACCTTC CASSFQGTGGYTF
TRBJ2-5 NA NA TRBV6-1 TGTGCCAGCAGTGTGGCCCCCGGGACAAACCAAGAGACCCAGTACTTC CASSVAPGTNQETQYF
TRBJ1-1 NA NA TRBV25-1 TGTGCCAGCACCCGGGGGGCTGGCACTGAAGCTTTCTTT CASTRGAGTEAFF
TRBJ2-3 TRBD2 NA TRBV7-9 TGTGCCAGCAGCTTAGTGAGTAGCGGGGGAACAGATACGCAGTATTTT CASSLVSSGGTDTQYF
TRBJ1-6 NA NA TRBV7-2 TGTGCCAGCAGCTTACAGGGGTATAATTCACCCCTCCACTTT CASSLQGYNSPLHF
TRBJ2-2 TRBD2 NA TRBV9 TGTGCCAGCAGCGTAACTAGCGGGGGGGCGGTCACCGGGGAGCTGTTTTTT CASSVTSGGAVTGELFF
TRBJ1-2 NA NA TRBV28 TGTGCCAGCAGTTTAACAGGGTTGTACACCTTC CASSLTGLYTF
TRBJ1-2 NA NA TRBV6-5 TGTGCCACCGCGTCACCAGGGACTTCCTTGCCCTACTTC CATASPGTSLPYF
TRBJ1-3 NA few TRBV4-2 TGTGCCAGCAGCCAAGACTCCGGAAACACCATATATTTT CASSQDSGNTIYF
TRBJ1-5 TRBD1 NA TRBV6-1 TGTGCCAGCAGTGAAGCGTCAGGGGGCGCGAATCAGCCCCAGCATTTT CASSEASGGANQPQHF
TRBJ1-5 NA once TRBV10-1 TGCGCCAGCAGTGAGGGTCGGGCGCGGGGCCCAACCAGCAATCAGCCCCAGCATTTT CASSEGRARGPTSNQPQHF
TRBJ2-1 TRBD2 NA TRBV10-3 TGTGCCATCAGTGAGGGAGCGGGGGGTTACAATGAGCAGTTCTTC CAISEGAGGYNEQFF
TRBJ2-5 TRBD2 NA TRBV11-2 TGTGCCAGCAGCGTACTCCCGGGACTAGCCGATGAGACCCAGTACTTC CASSVLPGLADETQYF
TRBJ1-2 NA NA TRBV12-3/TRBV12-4 TGTGCCAGCACCCTGTCCGACTATGGCTACACCTTC CASTLSDYGYTF
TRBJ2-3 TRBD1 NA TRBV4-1 TGCGCCAGCAGCCGGGGACAGGGGGAAGATACGCAGTATTTT CASSRGQGEDTQYF
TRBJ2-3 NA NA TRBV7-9 TGTGCCAGCAGCCCCCAGTCCAGGGATACGCAGTATTTT CASSPQSRDTQYF
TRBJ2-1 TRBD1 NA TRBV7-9 TGTGCCAGCAGCGAGACAGGGGGCCCTGAGCAGTTCTTC CASSETGGPEQFF
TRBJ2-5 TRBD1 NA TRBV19 TGTGCCAGCGGACAGGGAATGGCAGAGACCCAGTACTTC CASGQGMAETQYF
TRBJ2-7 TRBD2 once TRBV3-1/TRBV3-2 TGTGCCAGCAGCCAAGAGAGGGGGGCGGGGGGCTACGAGCAGTACTTC CASSQERGAGGYEQYF
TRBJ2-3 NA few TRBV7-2 TGTGCCAGCAGAGGGGCTAGCACAGATACGCAGTATTTT CASRGASTDTQYF
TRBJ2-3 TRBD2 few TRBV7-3 TGTGCCAGCAGCTCGACTAGCGGGGGCCGGTCAGATACGCAGTATTTT CASSSTSGGRSDTQYF
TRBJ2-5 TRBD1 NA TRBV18 TGTGCCAGCTCACCAAGGACAGGGGACGACCAAGAGACCCAGTACTTC CASSPRTGDDQETQYF
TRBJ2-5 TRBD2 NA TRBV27 TGTGCCACCATTCCGTCGGCGGGGGAAGAGACCCAGTACTTC CATIPSAGEETQYF
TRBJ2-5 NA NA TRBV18 TGTGCCAGCTCACCAAATAGATACCAAGAGACCCAGTACTTC CASSPNRYQETQYF
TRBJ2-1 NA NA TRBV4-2 TGTGCCAGCAGCCAAGGGTGGCCTAGCCGCTTGGATGAGCAGTTCTTC CASSQGWPSRLDEQFF
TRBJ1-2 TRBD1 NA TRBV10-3 TGTGCCATCAGTCGAGAATCGACAGGGGGCTTTGGCTACACCTTC CAISRESTGGFGYTF
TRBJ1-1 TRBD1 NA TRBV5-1 TGCGCCAGCAGTCCGGGACAGGGGTCTGAAGCTTTCTTT CASSPGQGSEAFF
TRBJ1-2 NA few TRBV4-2 TGTGCCAGCAGCCGGGAGAGGGCTTATGGCTACACCTTC CASSRERAYGYTF
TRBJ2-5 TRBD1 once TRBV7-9 TGTGCCAGCAGCGAACCGACAGGGGAGCAAGAGACCCAGTACTTC CASSEPTGEQETQYF
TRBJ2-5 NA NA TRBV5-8 TGTGCCAGCAGCTTAATAGCGGAAGAGACCCAGTACTTC CASSLIAEETQYF
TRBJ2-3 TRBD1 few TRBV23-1 TGCGCCAGCACCACAGGGGTGCGGGTTGGGCCAGATACGCAGTATTTT CASTTGVRVGPDTQYF
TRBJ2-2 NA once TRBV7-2 TGTGCCAGCAGCTCTAGGGGTTTGGCCGGGGAGCTGTTTTTT CASSSRGLAGELFF
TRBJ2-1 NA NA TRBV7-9 TGTGCCAGCAGCCGGGGACAAATGGTGATAAATGAGCAGTTCTTC CASSRGQMVINEQFF
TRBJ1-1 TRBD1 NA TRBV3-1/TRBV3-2 TGTGCCAGCAGCCCCGGGACAGGGTATACTGAAGCTTTCTTT CASSPGTGYTEAFF
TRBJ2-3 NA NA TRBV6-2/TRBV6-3 TGTGCCAGCAGTTACGGTTTAACAGACACAGATACGCAGTATTTT CASSYGLTDTDTQYF